This T cell receptor beta chain was sequenced during a study of cytotoxic CD8 clonotypes in ibrutinib-treated CLL. Only in-frame clones appear in the TCRdb table, and some are missing; sequencing was by immunoSEQ multiplex PCR. The table records some 200,000 clones, around three quarters of them present only once. CDR1 is LNHDA, CDR2 SQIVND, per germline (reference sequence). The CDR3 has 13 residues. J was trimmed by 5 bases and V by 9 bases; bases with no gene match: 7. The TCR originated in a human donor with chronic lymphocytic leukemia. This sample comprised PBMCs, obtained after 24 months of ibrutinib treatment. The rearrangement joins TRBV19 to TRBJ2-7, with 10 bases fitting TRBD1. The CDR3 nucleotides read TGTGCCAGCGGGGGGACAGGGGCGGACGAGCAGTACTTC. Encoded protein: CASGGTGADEQYF. The full variable domain, in which reference TRBV19 and TRBJ2-7 provide the parts outside the CDR3, is DGGITQSPKYLFRKEGQNVTLSCEQNLNHDAMYWYRQDPGQGLRLIYYSQIVNDFQKGDIAEGYSVSREKKESFPLTVTSAQKNPTAFYLCASGGTGADEQYFGPGTRLTVT.